A selection of T cell receptor beta chains follows, all from one sample in a study of T cell repertoires in cytomegalovirus infection. TCRdb reanalysed the reads using MiXCR and keeps one entry per CDR3 protein. The sample lists some 350,000 distinct CDR3 sequences, around 18% seen once, with 7.5% to 9.5% in the top ten. Material for sequencing was PBMCs. These receptor sequences come from a human donor in good health (CMV status not recorded). Some clones in this sample may be carry-over from other donors' samples. Each CDR3 is given with its conserved first and last residue. Each record gives: J gene, clone size, D gene, V gene, CDR3 protein. A D gene is named only where the DNA matches it firmly. Only some rows state a clone size, as once, few, many or a class for expanded clones.

>TRBJ2-7|many|NA|TRBV3-1
CASSQDRLQSVYEQYF
>TRBJ2-3|few|TRBD2|TRBV4-2
CASSHLGSPRTSKYTQYF
>TRBJ1-1|many|NA|TRBV11-2
CASSSPPGHIFFTEAFF
>TRBJ2-1|NA|NA|TRBV20-1
CSASTWGRGDNEQFF
>TRBJ2-1|NA|TRBD2|TRBV6-2/TRBV6-3
CASNRLAGAQQFF
>TRBJ2-3|NA|NA|TRBV19
CASTWAGGSTDTQYF
>TRBJ2-1|many|NA|TRBV7-2
CASSLQAESNEQFF
>TRBJ2-6|NA|NA|TRBV5-6
CASSFGGANVLTF
>TRBJ2-1|NA|NA|TRBV11-2
CASSFMNREDEQFF
>TRBJ2-1|NA|NA|TRBV6-2/TRBV6-3
CASSPPRTTTYNEQFF
>TRBJ2-7|few|NA|TRBV27
CASSLSSRGDSYEQYF
>TRBJ1-5|few|NA|TRBV4-2
CASSQDGRDQPQHF
>TRBJ1-1|NA|NA|TRBV29-1
CSVERGGLETEAFF
>TRBJ1-2|many|NA|TRBV7-9
CASSSNSGGDRGYTF
>TRBJ2-5|many|NA|TRBV7-9
CASSLYDSQETQYF
>TRBJ2-3|NA|NA|TRBV5-3
CASSLVTPDTQYF